These T cell receptor beta chains were read from a single sample in a study of T cells in Graves' hyperthyroidism and ophthalmopathy. TCRdb processed the multiplex PCR reads anew with MiXCR; each CDR3 protein has one entry. The sample contains over 250,000 distinct CDR3 sequences, under 30% of which appear only once. The specimen sequenced was blood. The receptor set was obtained from a man in his forties or fifties with Graves' hyperthyroidism that later progressed to Graves' ophthalmopathy. CDR3s include the opening cysteine and the closing phenylalanine or tryptophan. Each record gives: D gene, clone size, J gene, V gene, CDR3 protein, CDR3 DNA. A D gene is named only where the DNA matches it firmly. Clone size, where shown, is once, few, many, or a class for clones that have expanded.

>-|many|TRBJ2-5|TRBV20-1
CSARVSPQETQYF
TGCAGTGCTAGAGTATCCCCTCAAGAGACCCAGTACTTC
>-|few|TRBJ2-5|TRBV15
CATSRETDPGETQYF
TGTGCCACCAGCAGAGAAACAGATCCAGGGGAGACCCAGTACTTC
>-|-|TRBJ2-5|TRBV6-2/TRBV6-3
CASSSPPVETQYF
TGTGCCAGCAGTTCCCCTCCCGTGGAGACCCAGTACTTC
>-|many|TRBJ1-1|TRBV19
CASSSPIQGTEAFF
TGTGCCAGTAGTTCGCCGATTCAGGGAACTGAAGCTTTCTTT
>-|-|TRBJ1-2|TRBV12-3/TRBV12-4
CASRPAGGQNYGYTF
TGTGCCAGCAGACCCGCCGGGGGGCAAAACTATGGCTACACCTTC
>TRBD2|-|TRBJ2-5|TRBV25-1
CASWGLPTETQYF
TGTGCCAGCTGGGGACTACCAACAGAGACCCAGTACTTC
>-|many|TRBJ1-5|TRBV28
CASSNFLRPQHF
TGTGCCAGCAGTAATTTTTTGCGGCCCCAGCATTTT
>TRBD1|-|TRBJ1-5|TRBV18
CASSPLGQGGNQPQHF
TGTGCCAGCTCACCACTAGGACAGGGAGGCAATCAGCCCCAGCATTTT
>TRBD1|-|TRBJ2-7|TRBV20-1
CSAEDRGSYEQYF
TGCAGTGCTGAAGACAGGGGCTCCTACGAGCAGTACTTC
>TRBD2|many|TRBJ2-5|TRBV5-1
CASSSLAGVLETQYF
TGCGCCAGCAGCTCACTAGCGGGAGTTTTAGAGACCCAGTACTTC
>-|many|TRBJ2-7|TRBV5-1
CASSADTGYEQYF
TGCGCCAGCAGCGCGGACACAGGCTACGAGCAGTACTTC
>TRBD1|-|TRBJ1-2|TRBV6-1
CASSRRDRTHYGYTF
TGTGCCAGCAGTAGACGGGACAGGACTCACTATGGCTACACCTTC
>TRBD1|-|TRBJ2-6|TRBV2
CASTGQGLSSGANVLTF
TGTGCCAGCACTGGACAGGGGCTCTCGTCTGGGGCCAACGTCCTGACTTTC
>-|many|TRBJ2-7|TRBV7-9
CASSSSDRYEQYF
TGTGCCAGCAGCTCCTCGGACCGCTACGAGCAGTACTTC
>-|many|TRBJ2-6|TRBV12-3/TRBV12-4
CASSLVRLSYPGANVLTF
TGTGCCAGCAGTTTAGTGCGGCTATCCTACCCTGGGGCCAACGTCCTGACTTTC
>-|-|TRBJ2-7|TRBV6-2/TRBV6-3
CASSYSIEVAVIEQYF
TGTGCCAGCAGTTACTCGATCGAGGTAGCCGTAATCGAGCAGTACTTC
>TRBD2|many|TRBJ2-7|TRBV28
CASRSSGTSSYEQYF
TGTGCCAGCAGGTCTAGCGGGACCAGCTCCTACGAGCAGTACTTC
>TRBD1|many|TRBJ1-1|TRBV19
CASSISGQGAGFWAFF
TGTGCCAGTAGTATTTCCGGACAGGGGGCAGGTTTTTGGGCTTTCTTT
>-|many|TRBJ1-2|TRBV7-2
CASSLTESYGYTF
TGTGCCAGCAGCTTGACAGAGAGCTATGGCTACACCTTC
>TRBD2|many|TRBJ2-5|TRBV4-1
CASSLLGLKQETQYF
TGCGCCAGCAGCCTACTGGGACTAAAACAAGAGACCCAGTACTTC
>-|many|TRBJ2-5|TRBV12-3/TRBV12-4
CASSPGLPQETQYF
TGTGCCAGCTCGCCGGGGCTCCCCCAGGAGACCCAGTACTTC
>-|many|TRBJ2-7|TRBV18
CASSPTRLHPYEQYF
TGTGCCAGCTCACCGACGAGACTGCATCCCTACGAGCAGTACTTC
>-|many|TRBJ1-1|TRBV6-5
CASSYRQGRNTEAFF
TGTGCCAGCAGTTACCGTCAGGGAAGGAACACTGAAGCTTTCTTT
>-|many|TRBJ1-5|TRBV6-5
CASSSDSLNSNQPQHF
TGTGCCAGCAGTTCTGACAGCCTTAATAGCAATCAGCCCCAGCATTTT
>-|many|TRBJ1-3|TRBV6-1
CASTELTGNTIYF
TGTGCCAGCACTGAACTAACGGGAAACACCATATATTTT
>-|once|TRBJ2-7|TRBV6-2/TRBV6-3
CASSTRTVFPYEQYF
TGTGCCAGCAGTACCAGGACCGTTTTCCCCTACGAGCAGTACTTC
>-|many|TRBJ2-5|TRBV12-3/TRBV12-4
CASSPPNWYQETQYF
TGTGCCAGCAGTCCCCCCAATTGGTACCAAGAGACCCAGTACTTC
>-|many|TRBJ1-1|TRBV20-1
CSAVPSGNTEAFF
TGCAGTGCCGTCCCCTCCGGGAACACTGAAGCTTTCTTT
>-|many|TRBJ2-5|TRBV6-5
CASSYGAGETQYF
TGTGCCAGCAGTTACGGGGCGGGGGAGACCCAGTACTTC
>-|-|TRBJ1-1|TRBV19
CASINVGGRTEAFF
TGTGCCAGTATAAATGTGGGAGGGCGAACTGAAGCTTTCTTT
>-|many|TRBJ2-5|TRBV29-1
CSAEPSGQRKGTQYF
TGCAGCGCTGAACCCTCTGGACAGAGAAAAGGGACCCAGTACTTC
>TRBD1|many|TRBJ1-5|TRBV20-1
CSAWTGADQPQHF
TGCAGTGCTTGGACAGGCGCTGATCAGCCCCAGCATTTT